This T cell receptor (beta chain) was sequenced during a study of control samples from healthy donors and cancer patients. Profiled with immunoSEQ multiplex PCR; TCRdb holds only in-frame clones, not every one. Here the sample spans about 120,000 clones, over 80% being singletons. The CDR3 loop spans 16 amino acids. V was clipped by 0 bases and J by 5 bases; unmatched bases: 10. The germline gives CDR1 SGHKS, CDR2 YYEKEE (reference sequence). The gene calls are TRBV5-5 and TRBJ2-5; 7 bases line up with TRBD2. Sequencing used PBMCs. The source of this sequence is a man older than 75 with head and neck cancer. In DNA, the CDR3 is TGTGCCAGCAGCTTGGGGGTGGCGGGAGATGGGGAGACCCAGTACTTC. Encoded protein: CASSLGVAGDGETQYF. Full variable domain (remainder filled in from reference TRBV5-5 and TRBJ2-5): DAGVTQSPTHLIKTRGQQVTLRCSPISGHKSVSWYQQVLGQGPQFIFQYYEKEERGRGNFPDRFSARQFPNYSSELNVNALLLGDSALYLCASSLGVAGDGETQYFGPGTRLLVL.